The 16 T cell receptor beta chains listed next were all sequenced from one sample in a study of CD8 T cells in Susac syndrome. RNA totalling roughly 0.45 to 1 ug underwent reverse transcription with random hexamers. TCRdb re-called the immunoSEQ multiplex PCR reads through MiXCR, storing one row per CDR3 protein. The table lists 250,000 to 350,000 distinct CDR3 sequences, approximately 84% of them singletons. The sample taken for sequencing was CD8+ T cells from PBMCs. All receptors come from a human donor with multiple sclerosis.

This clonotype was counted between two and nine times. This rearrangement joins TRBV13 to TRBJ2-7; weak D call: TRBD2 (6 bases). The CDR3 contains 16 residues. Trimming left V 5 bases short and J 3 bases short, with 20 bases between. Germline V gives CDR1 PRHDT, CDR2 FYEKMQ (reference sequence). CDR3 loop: CASSVTMAGSNYEQYF. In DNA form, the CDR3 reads TGTGCCAGCAGCGTTACTATGGCGGGAAGCAACTACGAGCAGTACTTC.

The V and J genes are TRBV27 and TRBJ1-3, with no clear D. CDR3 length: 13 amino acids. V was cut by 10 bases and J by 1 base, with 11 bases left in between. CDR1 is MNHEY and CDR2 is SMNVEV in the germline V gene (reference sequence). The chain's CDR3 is CATTLRSGNTIYF. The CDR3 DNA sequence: TGTGCCACGACATTAAGGTCTGGAAACACCATATATTTT.

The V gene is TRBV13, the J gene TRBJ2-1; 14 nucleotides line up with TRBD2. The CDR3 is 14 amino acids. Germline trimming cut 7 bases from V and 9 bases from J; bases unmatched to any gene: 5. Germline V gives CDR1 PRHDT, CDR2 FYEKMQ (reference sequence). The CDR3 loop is CASKTSGRAVEQFF. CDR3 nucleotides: TGTGCCAGCAAGACTAGCGGGAGGGCCGTTGAGCAGTTCTTC.

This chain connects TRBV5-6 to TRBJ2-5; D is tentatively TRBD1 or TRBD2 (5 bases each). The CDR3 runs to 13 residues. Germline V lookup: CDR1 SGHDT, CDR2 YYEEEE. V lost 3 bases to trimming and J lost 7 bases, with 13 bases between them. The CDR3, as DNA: TGTGCCAGCAGCTCCGGGACGACGGGGACCCAGTACTTC. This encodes CASSSGTTGTQYF.

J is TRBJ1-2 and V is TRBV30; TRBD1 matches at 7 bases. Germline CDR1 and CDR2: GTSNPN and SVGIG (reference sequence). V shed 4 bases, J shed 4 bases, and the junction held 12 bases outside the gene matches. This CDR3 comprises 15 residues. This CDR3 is CAWKGLGQAFYGYTF. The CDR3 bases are TGTGCCTGGAAAGGCCTTGGACAGGCCTTCTATGGCTACACCTTC.

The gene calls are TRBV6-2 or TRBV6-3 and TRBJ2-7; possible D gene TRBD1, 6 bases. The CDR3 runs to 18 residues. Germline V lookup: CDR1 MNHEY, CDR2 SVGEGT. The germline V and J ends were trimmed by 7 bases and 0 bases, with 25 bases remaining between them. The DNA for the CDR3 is TGTGCCAGCACCCCGAGACAGGCGACTAATGATTTCTCCTACGAGCAGTACTTC. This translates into CASTPRQATNDFSYEQYF.

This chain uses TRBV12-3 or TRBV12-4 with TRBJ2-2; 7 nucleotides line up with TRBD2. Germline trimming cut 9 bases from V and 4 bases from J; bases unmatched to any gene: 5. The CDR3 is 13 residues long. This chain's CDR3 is CASSGRVTGELFF. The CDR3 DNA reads TGTGCCAGTTCGGGGAGGGTCACCGGGGAGCTGTTTTTT.

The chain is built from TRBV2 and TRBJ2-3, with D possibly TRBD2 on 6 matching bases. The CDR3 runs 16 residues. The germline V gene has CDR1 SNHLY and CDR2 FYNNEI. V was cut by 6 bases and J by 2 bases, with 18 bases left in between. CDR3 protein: CASSPSLGGATDTQYF. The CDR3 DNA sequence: TGTGCCAGCAGCCCCTCTCTAGGCGGGGCCACAGATACGCAGTATTTT. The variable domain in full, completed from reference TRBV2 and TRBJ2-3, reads EPEVTQTPSHQVTQMGQEVILRCVPISNHLYFYWYRQILGQKVEFLVSFYNNEISEKSEIFDDQFSVERPDGSNFTLKIRSTKLEDSAMYFCASSPSLGGATDTQYFGPGTRLTVL.

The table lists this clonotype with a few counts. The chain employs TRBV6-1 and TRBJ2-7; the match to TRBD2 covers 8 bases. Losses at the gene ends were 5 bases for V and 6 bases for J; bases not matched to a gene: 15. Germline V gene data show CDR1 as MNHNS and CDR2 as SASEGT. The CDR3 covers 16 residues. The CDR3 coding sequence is TGTGCCAGCAGTCCCCAGCGGGAGTTATTCCCGGGCGAGCAGTACTTC. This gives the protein CASSPQRELFPGEQYF.

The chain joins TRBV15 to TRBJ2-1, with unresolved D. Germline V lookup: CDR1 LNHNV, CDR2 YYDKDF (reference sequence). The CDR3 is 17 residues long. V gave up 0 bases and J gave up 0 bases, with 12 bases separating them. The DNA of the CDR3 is TGTGCCACCAGCAGAGATCCCCGGTGGGGCTCCTACAATGAGCAGTTCTTC. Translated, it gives CATSRDPRWGSYNEQFF.

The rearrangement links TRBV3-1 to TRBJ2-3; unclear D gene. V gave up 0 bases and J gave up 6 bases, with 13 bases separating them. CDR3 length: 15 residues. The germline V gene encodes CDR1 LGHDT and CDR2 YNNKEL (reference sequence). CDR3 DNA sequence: TGTGCCAGCAGCCAAGAAGTCCCGCGCGCCGATACGCAGTATTTT. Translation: CASSQEVPRADTQYF.

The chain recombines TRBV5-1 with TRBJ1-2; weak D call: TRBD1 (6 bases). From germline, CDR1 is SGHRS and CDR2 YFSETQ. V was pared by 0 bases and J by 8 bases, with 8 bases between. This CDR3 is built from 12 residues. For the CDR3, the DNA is TGCGCCAGCAGCTTGGCAGGGGAGGGCTACACCTTC. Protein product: CASSLAGEGYTF.

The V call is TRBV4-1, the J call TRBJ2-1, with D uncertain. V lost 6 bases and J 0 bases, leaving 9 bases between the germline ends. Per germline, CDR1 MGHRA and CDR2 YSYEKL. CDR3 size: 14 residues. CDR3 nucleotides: TGCGCCAGCAGGCAATACAGCTCCTACAATGAGCAGTTCTTC. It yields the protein CASRQYSSYNEQFF.

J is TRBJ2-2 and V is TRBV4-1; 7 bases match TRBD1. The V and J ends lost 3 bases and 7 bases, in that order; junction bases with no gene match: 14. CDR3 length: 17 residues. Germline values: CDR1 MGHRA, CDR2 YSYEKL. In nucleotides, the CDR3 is TGCGCCAGCAGCCACCCCCCGGACAGGAATGGTCACGGGGAGCTGTTTTTT. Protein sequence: CASSHPPDRNGHGELFF.

The CDR3 DNA reads as TGTGCCAGCAGCCAAGATCTGAGACAGGGGAGTAATTCACCCCTCCACTTT. It specifies CASSQDLRQGSNSPLHF. The chain recombines TRBV4-2 with TRBJ1-6; 8 nucleotides match TRBD1. Germline CDR1 LGHNA, CDR2 YNFKEQ. The CDR3 has 17 amino acids. V dropped 0 bases and J dropped 6; count of bases not matched to a gene: 7.

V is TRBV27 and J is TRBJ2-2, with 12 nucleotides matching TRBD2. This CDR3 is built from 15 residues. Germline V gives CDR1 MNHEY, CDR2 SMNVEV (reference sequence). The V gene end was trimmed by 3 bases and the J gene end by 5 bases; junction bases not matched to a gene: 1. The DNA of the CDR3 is TGTGCCAGCAGTTTCCTAGCGGGAGGGACCGGGGAGCTGTTTTTT. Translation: CASSFLAGGTGELFF.